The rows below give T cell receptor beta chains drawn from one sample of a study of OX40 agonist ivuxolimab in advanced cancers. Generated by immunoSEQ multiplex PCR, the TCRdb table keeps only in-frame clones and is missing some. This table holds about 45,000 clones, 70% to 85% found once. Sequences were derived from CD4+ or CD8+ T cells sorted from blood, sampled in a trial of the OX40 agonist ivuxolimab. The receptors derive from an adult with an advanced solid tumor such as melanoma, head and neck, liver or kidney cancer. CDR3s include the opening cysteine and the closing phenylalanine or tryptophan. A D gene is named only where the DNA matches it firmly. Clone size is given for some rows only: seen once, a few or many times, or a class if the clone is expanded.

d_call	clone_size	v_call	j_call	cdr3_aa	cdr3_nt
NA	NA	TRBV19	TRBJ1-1	CASSLIRGTEAFF	TGTGCCAGTAGTCTAATTAGAGGCACTGAAGCTTTCTTT
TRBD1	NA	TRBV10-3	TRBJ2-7	CAISESGQGESEQYF	TGTGCCATCAGTGAGTCGGGACAGGGGGAATCCGAGCAGTACTTC
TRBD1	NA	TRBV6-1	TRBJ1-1	CASSRQGTEAFF	TGTGCCAGCAGTCGACAGGGCACTGAAGCTTTCTTT
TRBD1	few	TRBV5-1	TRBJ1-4	CASSEDRGTNEKLFF	TGCGCCAGCAGCGAGGACAGGGGGACTAATGAAAAACTGTTTTTT
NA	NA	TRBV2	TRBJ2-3	CASSDWSGGTDTQYF	TGTGCCAGCAGTGATTGGAGTGGGGGCACAGATACGCAGTATTTT
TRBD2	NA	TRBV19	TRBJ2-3	CASSTLAGVDTQYF	TGTGCCAGTAGTACACTAGCGGGAGTAGATACGCAGTATTTT
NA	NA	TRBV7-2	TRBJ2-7	CASRDSAYEQYF	TGTGCCAGCAGGGACAGTGCCTACGAGCAGTACTTC
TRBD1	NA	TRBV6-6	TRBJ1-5	CASSYSKGTGNQPQHF	TGTGCCAGCAGTTACTCGAAGGGGACAGGCAATCAGCCCCAGCATTTT
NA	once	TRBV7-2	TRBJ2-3	CASSFEVGTDTQYF	TGTGCCAGCAGCTTTGAGGTTGGCACAGATACGCAGTATTTT
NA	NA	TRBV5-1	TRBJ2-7	CASSLGRVDEQYF	TGCGCCAGCAGCTTGGGGCGGGTCGACGAGCAGTACTTC
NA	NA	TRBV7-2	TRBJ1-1	CASSLRSFMNTEAFF	TGTGCCAGCAGCCTACGCAGTTTTATGAACACTGAAGCTTTCTTT
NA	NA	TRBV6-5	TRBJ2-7	CASSQTGRLYEQYF	TGTGCCAGCAGTCAGACAGGACGTCTCTACGAGCAGTACTTC
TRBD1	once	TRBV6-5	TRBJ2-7	CASSDRVSYEQYF	TGTGCCAGCAGTGACAGGGTCTCCTACGAGCAGTACTTC
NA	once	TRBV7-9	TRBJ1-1	CASSDRDLRLNTEAFF	TGTGCCAGCAGCGACCGGGACCTGAGACTGAACACTGAAGCTTTCTTT
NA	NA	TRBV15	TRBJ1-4	CATSKEYKRKLFF	TGTGCCACCAGTAAAGAGTATAAGAGAAAACTGTTTTTT
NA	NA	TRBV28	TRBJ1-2	CASTSGQGPFYGYTF	TGTGCCAGCACATCGGGGCAGGGGCCCTTCTATGGCTACACCTTC
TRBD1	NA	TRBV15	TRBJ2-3	CATSRWGRTGGADTQYF	TGTGCCACCAGCAGATGGGGACGGACAGGGGGCGCAGATACGCAGTATTTT
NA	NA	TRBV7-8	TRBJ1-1	CASSPFERNTEAFF	TGTGCCAGCAGCCCATTTGAGAGAAACACTGAAGCTTTCTTT
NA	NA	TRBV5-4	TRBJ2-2	CASSPAIGGVTGELFF	TGTGCCAGCAGCCCGGCTATAGGGGGGGTCACCGGGGAGCTGTTTTTT
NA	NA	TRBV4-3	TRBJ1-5	CASSSRWEVGQPQHF	TGCGCCAGCAGCTCCCGGTGGGAGGTCGGGCAGCCCCAGCATTTT
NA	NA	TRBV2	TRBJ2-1	CASSGQGGDEQFF	TGTGCCAGCAGTGGTCAGGGAGGCGATGAGCAGTTCTTC
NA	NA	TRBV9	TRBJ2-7	CASSDRGEHEQYF	TGTGCCAGCAGCGACCGGGGTGAACACGAGCAGTACTTC
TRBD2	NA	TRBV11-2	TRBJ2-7	CASSAVRAGGEQYF	TGTGCCAGCAGCGCCGTCCGGGCGGGAGGGGAGCAGTACTTC
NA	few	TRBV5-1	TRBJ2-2	CASSLQTGELFF	TGCGCCAGCAGCTTGCAAACCGGGGAGCTGTTTTTT
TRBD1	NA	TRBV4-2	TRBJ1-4	CASSQGRGGQDNEKLFF	TGTGCCAGCAGCCAAGGTCGGGGGGGACAGGATAATGAAAAACTGTTTTTT
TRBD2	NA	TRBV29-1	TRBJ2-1	CSVEPSAGGPNEQFF	TGCAGCGTCGAACCCTCAGCGGGGGGGCCGAATGAGCAGTTCTTC
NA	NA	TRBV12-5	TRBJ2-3	CASGLPQGEADTQYF	TGTGCTAGTGGTTTGCCTCAGGGGGAGGCAGATACGCAGTATTTT
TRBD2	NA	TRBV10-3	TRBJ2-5	CAISETSGSTQETQYF	TGTGCCATCAGTGAGACTAGCGGGTCTACCCAAGAGACCCAGTACTTC
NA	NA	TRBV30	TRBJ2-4	CAWRSRGAIAKNIQYF	TGTGCCTGGAGGTCCCGGGGGGCCATAGCCAAAAACATTCAGTACTTC
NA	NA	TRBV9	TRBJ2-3	CASSTPRQASTDTQYF	TGTGCCAGCAGCACCCCTCGACAGGCTAGCACAGATACGCAGTATTTT
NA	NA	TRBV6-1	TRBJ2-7	CASSEGRYYEQYF	TGTGCCAGCAGTGAAGGCAGATACTACGAGCAGTACTTC